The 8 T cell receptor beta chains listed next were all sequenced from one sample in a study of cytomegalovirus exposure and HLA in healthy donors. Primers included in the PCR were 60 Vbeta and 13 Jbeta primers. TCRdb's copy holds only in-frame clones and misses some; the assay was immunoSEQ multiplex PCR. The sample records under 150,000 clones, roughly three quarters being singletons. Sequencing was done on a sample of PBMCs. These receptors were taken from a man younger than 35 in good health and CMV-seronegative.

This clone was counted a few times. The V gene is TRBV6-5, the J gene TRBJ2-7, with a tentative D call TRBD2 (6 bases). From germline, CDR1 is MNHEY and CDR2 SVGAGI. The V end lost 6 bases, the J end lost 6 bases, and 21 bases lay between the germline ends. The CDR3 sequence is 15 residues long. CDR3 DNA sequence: TGTGCCAGCAGGCCTTGGCCTTCTGTCGGGAGCGAGCAGTACGTC. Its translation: CASRPWPSVGSEQYV.

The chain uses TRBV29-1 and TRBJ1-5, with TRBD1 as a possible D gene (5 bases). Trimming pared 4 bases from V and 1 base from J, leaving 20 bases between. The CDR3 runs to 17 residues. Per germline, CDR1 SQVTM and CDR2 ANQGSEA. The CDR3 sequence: CSVGEGGGHSSNQPQHF. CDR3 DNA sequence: TGCAGCGTTGGAGAGGGAGGCGGACATTCGAGCAATCAGCCCCAGCATTTT.

The CDR3 spells CASSLGGGRAKNIQYF. CDR3 DNA sequence: TGTGCCAGCAGCTTAGGGGGAGGGAGGGCCAAAAACATTCAGTACTTC. J is TRBJ2-4 and V is TRBV7-2; the match to TRBD2 covers 7 bases. Germline V gene sequence: CDR1 SGHTA, CDR2 FQGNSA. This CDR3 has 16 amino acids. Trimming took 1 base from V and 1 from J; bases not matched to a gene: 4.

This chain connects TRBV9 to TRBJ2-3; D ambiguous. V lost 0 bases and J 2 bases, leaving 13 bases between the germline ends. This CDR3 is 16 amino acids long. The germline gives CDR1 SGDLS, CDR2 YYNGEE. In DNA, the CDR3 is TGTGCCAGCAGCGTAGGGAGAACCCCGGCCACAGATACGCAGTATTTT. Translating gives CASSVGRTPATDTQYF.

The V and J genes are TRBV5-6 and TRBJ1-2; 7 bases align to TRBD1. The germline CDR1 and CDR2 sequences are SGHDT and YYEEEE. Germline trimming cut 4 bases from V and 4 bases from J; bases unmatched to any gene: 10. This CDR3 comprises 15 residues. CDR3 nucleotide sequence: TGTGCCAGCAGCGAGGGGGACAGCTTTCCCTATGGCTACACCTTC. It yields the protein CASSEGDSFPYGYTF.

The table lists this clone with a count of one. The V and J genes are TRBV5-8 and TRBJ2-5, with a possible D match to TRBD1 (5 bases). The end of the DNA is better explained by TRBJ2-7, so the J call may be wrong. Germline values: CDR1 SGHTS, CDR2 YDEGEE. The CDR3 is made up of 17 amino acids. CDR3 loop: CASSLSSGSTRAYEQYF. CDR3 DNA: TGTGCCAGCAGCTTGTCGTCCGGTTCCACCAGGGCCTACGAGCAGTACTTC.

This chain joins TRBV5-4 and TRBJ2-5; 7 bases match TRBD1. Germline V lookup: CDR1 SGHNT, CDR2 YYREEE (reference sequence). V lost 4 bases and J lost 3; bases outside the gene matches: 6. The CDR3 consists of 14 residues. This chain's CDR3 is CASSRQGSEETQYF. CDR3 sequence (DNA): TGTGCCAGCAGCCGACAGGGAAGTGAAGAGACCCAGTACTTC.

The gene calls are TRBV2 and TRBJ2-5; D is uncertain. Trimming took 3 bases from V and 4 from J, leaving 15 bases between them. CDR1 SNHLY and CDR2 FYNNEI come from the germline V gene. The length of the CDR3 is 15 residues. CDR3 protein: CASSELRDRRETQYF. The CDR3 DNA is TGTGCCAGCAGTGAGTTACGAGATCGTCGAGAGACCCAGTACTTC.